The present TCR beta chain was sequenced within a study of beta chain features in type 1 diabetes. Study findings and constraints: The study found moderately but significantly shorter TCRB CDR3s in all four CD4+ subsets of Type 1 diabetes patients. Any role of HLA type in TCRB rearrangement remained unresolved here.

For this clone: Its antigen is still unknown.

The CDR3 is 13 amino acids. Trimming removed 2 bases from V and 9 bases from J, with 11 bases in between. Germline V CDR1 and CDR2: KGHSH, LQKENI. Sorting of CD4+ naive, central memory, regulatory and stem cell-like memory cells was performed via CD45RO/CCR7/CD25/CD127/CD95/CD27. Sequencing targeted expressed TCRB transcripts, as all isolated RNA had been reverse transcribed. Produced via immunoSEQ multiplex PCR; TCRdb's table is partial and in-frame only. The sample carries about 740,000 clones, 13% recorded once. The chain is built from TRBV18 and TRBJ1-5; D is ambiguous. Sequencing used naive CD4+ T cells from blood. This sequence originates from a man in his late teens or twenties with type 1 diabetes. For the CDR3, the DNA is TGTGCCAGCTCACCAGATGAGGCTAGGCCCCAGCATTTT. The encoded protein is CASSPDEARPQHF.